This T cell receptor beta chain was recorded in a study of identifying expanded T cells in peripheral blood. Concerning this clone itself: The antigen is unknown.

Libraries were prepared by immunoSEQ multiplex PCR; TCRdb keeps only in-frame clonotypes and omits some of them. The sample lists tens of thousands of clones; about four fifths were seen once. Whole-study findings and limits: Technical replicates showed about 1.2 changed clones; around 2 weeks about 16; four weeks 19.

The CDR3 covers 15 residues. CDR1 is MDHEN, CDR2 SYDVKM, per germline. Trimming took off 11 bases at V and 1 base at J, with 18 bases between the two ends. This receptor was identified in a person aged 18 to 75 in good health. Sequencing was carried out using blood. The chain links TRBV28 to TRBJ1-5; possible D gene TRBD1, 5 bases. The CDR3 DNA reads TGTGCCGTTCGTTGGGGGGTAAGGAGCAATCAGCCCCAGCATTTT. Amino acid sequence: CAVRWGVRSNQPQHF.